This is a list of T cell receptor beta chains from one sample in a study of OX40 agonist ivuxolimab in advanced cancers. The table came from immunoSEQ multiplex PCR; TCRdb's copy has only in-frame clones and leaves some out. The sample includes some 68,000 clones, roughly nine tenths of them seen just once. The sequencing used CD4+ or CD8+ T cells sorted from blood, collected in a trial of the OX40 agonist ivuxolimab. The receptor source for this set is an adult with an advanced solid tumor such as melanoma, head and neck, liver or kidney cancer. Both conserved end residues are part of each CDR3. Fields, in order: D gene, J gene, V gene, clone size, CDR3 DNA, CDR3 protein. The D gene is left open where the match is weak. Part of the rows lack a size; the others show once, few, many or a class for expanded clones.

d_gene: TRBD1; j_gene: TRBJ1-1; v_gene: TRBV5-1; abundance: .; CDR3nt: TGCGCCAGCAGGATCGACAGGGGAGACAAAGCTTTCTTT; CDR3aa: CASRIDRGDKAFF
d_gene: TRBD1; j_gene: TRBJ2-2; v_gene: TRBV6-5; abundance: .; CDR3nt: TGTGCCATCAAACCGGGACAGGGGATCACCGGGGAGCTGTTTTTT; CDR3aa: CAIKPGQGITGELFF
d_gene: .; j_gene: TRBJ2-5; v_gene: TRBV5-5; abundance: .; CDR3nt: TGTGCCAGCGGGGGCCTAGAGATGGGAGAGACCCAGTACTTC; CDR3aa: CASGGLEMGETQYF
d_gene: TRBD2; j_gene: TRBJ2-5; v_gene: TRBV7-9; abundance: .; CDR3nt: TGTGCCAGCAGCCCAAGACTAGCGGGGACCCAAGAGACCCAGTACTTC; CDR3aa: CASSPRLAGTQETQYF
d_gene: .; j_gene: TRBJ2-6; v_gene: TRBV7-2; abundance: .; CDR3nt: TGTGCCAGCAGCTTATCCTGGCAGGGTGGCAACGTCCTGACTTTC; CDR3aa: CASSLSWQGGNVLTF
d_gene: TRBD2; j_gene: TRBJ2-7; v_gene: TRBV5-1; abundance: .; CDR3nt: TGCGCCAGCAGCTTGGGAGGACTAGCGGGGGTCTACGAGCAGTACTTC; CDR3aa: CASSLGGLAGVYEQYF
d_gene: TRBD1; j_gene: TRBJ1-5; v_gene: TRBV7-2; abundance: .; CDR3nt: TGTGCCAGCAGCTTGGGACAGGATCAGCCCCAGCATTTT; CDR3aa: CASSLGQDQPQHF
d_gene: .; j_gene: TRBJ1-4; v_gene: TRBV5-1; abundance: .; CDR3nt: TGCGCCAGCAGCCCCCGACCTGACAGTCTTAATGAAAAACTGTTTTTT; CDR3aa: CASSPRPDSLNEKLFF
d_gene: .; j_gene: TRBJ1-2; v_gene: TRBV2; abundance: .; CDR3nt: TGTGCCAGCAGGAGGGGCGACAACTATGGCTACACCTTC; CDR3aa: CASRRGDNYGYTF
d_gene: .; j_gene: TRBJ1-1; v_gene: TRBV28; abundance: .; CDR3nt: TGTGCCAGCAACCCCCGATATGGGATCAGGACTGAAGCTTTCTTT; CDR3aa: CASNPRYGIRTEAFF
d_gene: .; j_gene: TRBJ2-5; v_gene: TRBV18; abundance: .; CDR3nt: TGTGCCAGCTCACCTGGTGGCGGTAACCAAGAGACCCAGTACTTC; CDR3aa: CASSPGGGNQETQYF
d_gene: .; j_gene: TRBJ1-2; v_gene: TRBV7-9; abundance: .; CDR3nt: TGTGCCAGCAGCTTGTTCGAATCCACCTATGGCTACACCTTC; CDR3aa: CASSLFESTYGYTF
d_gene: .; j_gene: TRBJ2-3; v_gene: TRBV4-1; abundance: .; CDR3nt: TGCGCCAGCAGCCAACTCCGACTTGCGGATACGCAGTATTTT; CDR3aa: CASSQLRLADTQYF
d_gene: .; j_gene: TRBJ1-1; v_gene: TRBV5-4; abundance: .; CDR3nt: TGTGCCAGCAGCGTCTCAGGGGCTCTCGGAGCTTTCTTT; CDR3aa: CASSVSGALGAFF
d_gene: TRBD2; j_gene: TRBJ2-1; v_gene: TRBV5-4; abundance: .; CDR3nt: TGTGCCAGCAGCATAACCGGGACTAGCGGGTATGAGCAGTTCTTC; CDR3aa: CASSITGTSGYEQFF
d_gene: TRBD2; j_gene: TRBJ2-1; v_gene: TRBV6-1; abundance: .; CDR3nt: TGTGCCAGCAGTGAACGGGGGACTAGGTACAATGAGCAGTTCTTC; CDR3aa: CASSERGTRYNEQFF
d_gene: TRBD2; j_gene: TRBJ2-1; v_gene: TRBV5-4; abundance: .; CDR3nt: TGTGCCAGCAGCTTGCGGTCTAGCGGGATCTTTGTTGAGTTCTTC; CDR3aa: CASSLRSSGIFVEFF
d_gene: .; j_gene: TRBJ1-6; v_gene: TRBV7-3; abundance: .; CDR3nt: TGTGCCAGCAGCTTAACCATCGGGGTCGGCTCACCCCTCCACTTT; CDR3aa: CASSLTIGVGSPLHF
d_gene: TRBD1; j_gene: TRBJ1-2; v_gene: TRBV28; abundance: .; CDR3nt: TGTGCCAGCAGTTGGGAGGGGGCGCAAAACTATGGCTACACCTTC; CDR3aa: CASSWEGAQNYGYTF
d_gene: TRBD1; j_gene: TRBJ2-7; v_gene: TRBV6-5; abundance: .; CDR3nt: TGTGCCAGCAAACGGACAGGGAGTCCCTCGGAGCAGTACTTC; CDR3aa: CASKRTGSPSEQYF
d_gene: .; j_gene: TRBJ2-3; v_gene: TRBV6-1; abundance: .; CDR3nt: TGTGCCAGCAGTGATCCGGGACGGGGAAGCACAGATACGCAGTATTTT; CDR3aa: CASSDPGRGSTDTQYF
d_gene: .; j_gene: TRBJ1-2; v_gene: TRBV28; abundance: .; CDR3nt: TGTGCCAGCAGTTTACCGGGGGGCACTAACTATGGCTACACCTTC; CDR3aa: CASSLPGGTNYGYTF
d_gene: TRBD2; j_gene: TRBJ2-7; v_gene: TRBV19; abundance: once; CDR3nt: TGTGCCAGTGGCCCACTAGCGGGGGCCTACGAGCAGTACTTC; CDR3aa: CASGPLAGAYEQYF
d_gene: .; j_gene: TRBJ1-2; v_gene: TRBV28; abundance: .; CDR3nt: TGTGCCAGCAGCTCCGGGACCTACGTTAACTATGGCTACACCTTC; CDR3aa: CASSSGTYVNYGYTF
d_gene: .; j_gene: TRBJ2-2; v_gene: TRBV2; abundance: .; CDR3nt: TGTGCCAGCAGTGGACTAACGGAACGCGGGGAGCTGTTTTTT; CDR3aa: CASSGLTERGELFF
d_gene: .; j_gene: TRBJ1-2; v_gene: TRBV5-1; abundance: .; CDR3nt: TGCGCCAGCAGCCCACAGGGCGGGGGTGGCTACACCTTC; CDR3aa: CASSPQGGGGYTF
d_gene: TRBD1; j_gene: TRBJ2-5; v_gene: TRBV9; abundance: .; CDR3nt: TGTGCCAGCAGCCGCCTCCAGGGGGCAGGAGAGACCCAGTACTTC; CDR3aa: CASSRLQGAGETQYF
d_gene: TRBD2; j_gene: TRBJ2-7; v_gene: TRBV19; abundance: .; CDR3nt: TGTGCCAGTAGTATGTGGACTAGCGGCGGCGAGCAGTACTTC; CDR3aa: CASSMWTSGGEQYF
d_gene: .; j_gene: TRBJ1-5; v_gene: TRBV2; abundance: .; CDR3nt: TGTGCCAGCAGCTTACTTCTCAATCAGCCCCAGCATTTT; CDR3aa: CASSLLLNQPQHF
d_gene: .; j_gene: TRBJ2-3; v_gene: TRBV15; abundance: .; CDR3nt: TGTGCCACCAGCAGCAAACTAGGAGGGGGCACAGATACGCAGTATTTT; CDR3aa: CATSSKLGGGTDTQYF
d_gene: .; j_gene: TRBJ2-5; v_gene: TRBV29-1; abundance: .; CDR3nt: TGCAGCGTTGAGGACACTACTCAAGAGACCCAGTACTTC; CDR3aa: CSVEDTTQETQYF
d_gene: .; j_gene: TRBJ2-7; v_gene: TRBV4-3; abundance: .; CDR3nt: TGCGCCAGCAGGGGGAGTTACGAGCAGTACTTC; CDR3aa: CASRGSYEQYF
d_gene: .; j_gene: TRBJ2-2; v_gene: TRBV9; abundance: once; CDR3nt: TGTGCCAGCAGCCTCCAGCTGATGGGGGAGCTGTTTTTT; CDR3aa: CASSLQLMGELFF